This T cell receptor beta chain was sequenced during a study of T cells in Graves' hyperthyroidism and ophthalmopathy. The PBMCs were taken from around 9 ml of fresh peripheral blood. This clonotype was counted at least ten times. One end of the junction fails to match germline, which may point to a read error. RNA transcripts provided the source from which TCR beta CDR3 regions were amplified. An initial round of RT-PCR targeting the TCR CDR3 relied on the HTBI primer set. TCRdb re-called the multiplex PCR reads through MiXCR, storing one row per CDR3 protein. Of about 290,000 distinct CDR3 sequences listed, roughly 15% are singletons. The CDR3 is 12 amino acids. Per germline, CDR1 MNHNS and CDR2 SASEGT.

The sample comprised blood. The V and J genes are TRBV6-1 and TRBJ1-1; no definite D call. This TCR was sampled from a woman aged 50 to 60 with Graves' hyperthyroidism that later progressed to Graves' ophthalmopathy. CDR3 sequence (DNA): TGTTCCAGTGGGGAAGTGGACACTGAAGCTTTCTTT. Its translation is CSSGEVDTEAFF.